Here is one TCR beta chain with its context. Amplification used 60 Vbeta primers and 13 Jbeta primers. Sequencing used immunoSEQ multiplex PCR; TCRdb keeps in-frame clones, though not all of them. The table has roughly 130,000 clones, around four fifths seen once; the top ten hold under 7%. The data originate from a study of cytomegalovirus exposure and HLA in healthy donors. The germline gives CDR1 WSHSY, CDR2 SAAADI. V was cut by 4 bases and J by 4 bases, with 19 bases left in between. There are 16 residues in the CDR3. Material for sequencing was PBMCs. The source is a woman aged 40 to 50 in good health and CMV-seropositive. The chain carries TRBV10-2 and TRBJ2-5, with a weak D call TRBD1 (5 bases). The chain's CDR3 is CASSAPHRPTGETQYF. The CDR3 nucleotides read TGCGCCAGCAGTGCCCCGCACAGGCCGACGGGAGAGACCCAGTACTTC.